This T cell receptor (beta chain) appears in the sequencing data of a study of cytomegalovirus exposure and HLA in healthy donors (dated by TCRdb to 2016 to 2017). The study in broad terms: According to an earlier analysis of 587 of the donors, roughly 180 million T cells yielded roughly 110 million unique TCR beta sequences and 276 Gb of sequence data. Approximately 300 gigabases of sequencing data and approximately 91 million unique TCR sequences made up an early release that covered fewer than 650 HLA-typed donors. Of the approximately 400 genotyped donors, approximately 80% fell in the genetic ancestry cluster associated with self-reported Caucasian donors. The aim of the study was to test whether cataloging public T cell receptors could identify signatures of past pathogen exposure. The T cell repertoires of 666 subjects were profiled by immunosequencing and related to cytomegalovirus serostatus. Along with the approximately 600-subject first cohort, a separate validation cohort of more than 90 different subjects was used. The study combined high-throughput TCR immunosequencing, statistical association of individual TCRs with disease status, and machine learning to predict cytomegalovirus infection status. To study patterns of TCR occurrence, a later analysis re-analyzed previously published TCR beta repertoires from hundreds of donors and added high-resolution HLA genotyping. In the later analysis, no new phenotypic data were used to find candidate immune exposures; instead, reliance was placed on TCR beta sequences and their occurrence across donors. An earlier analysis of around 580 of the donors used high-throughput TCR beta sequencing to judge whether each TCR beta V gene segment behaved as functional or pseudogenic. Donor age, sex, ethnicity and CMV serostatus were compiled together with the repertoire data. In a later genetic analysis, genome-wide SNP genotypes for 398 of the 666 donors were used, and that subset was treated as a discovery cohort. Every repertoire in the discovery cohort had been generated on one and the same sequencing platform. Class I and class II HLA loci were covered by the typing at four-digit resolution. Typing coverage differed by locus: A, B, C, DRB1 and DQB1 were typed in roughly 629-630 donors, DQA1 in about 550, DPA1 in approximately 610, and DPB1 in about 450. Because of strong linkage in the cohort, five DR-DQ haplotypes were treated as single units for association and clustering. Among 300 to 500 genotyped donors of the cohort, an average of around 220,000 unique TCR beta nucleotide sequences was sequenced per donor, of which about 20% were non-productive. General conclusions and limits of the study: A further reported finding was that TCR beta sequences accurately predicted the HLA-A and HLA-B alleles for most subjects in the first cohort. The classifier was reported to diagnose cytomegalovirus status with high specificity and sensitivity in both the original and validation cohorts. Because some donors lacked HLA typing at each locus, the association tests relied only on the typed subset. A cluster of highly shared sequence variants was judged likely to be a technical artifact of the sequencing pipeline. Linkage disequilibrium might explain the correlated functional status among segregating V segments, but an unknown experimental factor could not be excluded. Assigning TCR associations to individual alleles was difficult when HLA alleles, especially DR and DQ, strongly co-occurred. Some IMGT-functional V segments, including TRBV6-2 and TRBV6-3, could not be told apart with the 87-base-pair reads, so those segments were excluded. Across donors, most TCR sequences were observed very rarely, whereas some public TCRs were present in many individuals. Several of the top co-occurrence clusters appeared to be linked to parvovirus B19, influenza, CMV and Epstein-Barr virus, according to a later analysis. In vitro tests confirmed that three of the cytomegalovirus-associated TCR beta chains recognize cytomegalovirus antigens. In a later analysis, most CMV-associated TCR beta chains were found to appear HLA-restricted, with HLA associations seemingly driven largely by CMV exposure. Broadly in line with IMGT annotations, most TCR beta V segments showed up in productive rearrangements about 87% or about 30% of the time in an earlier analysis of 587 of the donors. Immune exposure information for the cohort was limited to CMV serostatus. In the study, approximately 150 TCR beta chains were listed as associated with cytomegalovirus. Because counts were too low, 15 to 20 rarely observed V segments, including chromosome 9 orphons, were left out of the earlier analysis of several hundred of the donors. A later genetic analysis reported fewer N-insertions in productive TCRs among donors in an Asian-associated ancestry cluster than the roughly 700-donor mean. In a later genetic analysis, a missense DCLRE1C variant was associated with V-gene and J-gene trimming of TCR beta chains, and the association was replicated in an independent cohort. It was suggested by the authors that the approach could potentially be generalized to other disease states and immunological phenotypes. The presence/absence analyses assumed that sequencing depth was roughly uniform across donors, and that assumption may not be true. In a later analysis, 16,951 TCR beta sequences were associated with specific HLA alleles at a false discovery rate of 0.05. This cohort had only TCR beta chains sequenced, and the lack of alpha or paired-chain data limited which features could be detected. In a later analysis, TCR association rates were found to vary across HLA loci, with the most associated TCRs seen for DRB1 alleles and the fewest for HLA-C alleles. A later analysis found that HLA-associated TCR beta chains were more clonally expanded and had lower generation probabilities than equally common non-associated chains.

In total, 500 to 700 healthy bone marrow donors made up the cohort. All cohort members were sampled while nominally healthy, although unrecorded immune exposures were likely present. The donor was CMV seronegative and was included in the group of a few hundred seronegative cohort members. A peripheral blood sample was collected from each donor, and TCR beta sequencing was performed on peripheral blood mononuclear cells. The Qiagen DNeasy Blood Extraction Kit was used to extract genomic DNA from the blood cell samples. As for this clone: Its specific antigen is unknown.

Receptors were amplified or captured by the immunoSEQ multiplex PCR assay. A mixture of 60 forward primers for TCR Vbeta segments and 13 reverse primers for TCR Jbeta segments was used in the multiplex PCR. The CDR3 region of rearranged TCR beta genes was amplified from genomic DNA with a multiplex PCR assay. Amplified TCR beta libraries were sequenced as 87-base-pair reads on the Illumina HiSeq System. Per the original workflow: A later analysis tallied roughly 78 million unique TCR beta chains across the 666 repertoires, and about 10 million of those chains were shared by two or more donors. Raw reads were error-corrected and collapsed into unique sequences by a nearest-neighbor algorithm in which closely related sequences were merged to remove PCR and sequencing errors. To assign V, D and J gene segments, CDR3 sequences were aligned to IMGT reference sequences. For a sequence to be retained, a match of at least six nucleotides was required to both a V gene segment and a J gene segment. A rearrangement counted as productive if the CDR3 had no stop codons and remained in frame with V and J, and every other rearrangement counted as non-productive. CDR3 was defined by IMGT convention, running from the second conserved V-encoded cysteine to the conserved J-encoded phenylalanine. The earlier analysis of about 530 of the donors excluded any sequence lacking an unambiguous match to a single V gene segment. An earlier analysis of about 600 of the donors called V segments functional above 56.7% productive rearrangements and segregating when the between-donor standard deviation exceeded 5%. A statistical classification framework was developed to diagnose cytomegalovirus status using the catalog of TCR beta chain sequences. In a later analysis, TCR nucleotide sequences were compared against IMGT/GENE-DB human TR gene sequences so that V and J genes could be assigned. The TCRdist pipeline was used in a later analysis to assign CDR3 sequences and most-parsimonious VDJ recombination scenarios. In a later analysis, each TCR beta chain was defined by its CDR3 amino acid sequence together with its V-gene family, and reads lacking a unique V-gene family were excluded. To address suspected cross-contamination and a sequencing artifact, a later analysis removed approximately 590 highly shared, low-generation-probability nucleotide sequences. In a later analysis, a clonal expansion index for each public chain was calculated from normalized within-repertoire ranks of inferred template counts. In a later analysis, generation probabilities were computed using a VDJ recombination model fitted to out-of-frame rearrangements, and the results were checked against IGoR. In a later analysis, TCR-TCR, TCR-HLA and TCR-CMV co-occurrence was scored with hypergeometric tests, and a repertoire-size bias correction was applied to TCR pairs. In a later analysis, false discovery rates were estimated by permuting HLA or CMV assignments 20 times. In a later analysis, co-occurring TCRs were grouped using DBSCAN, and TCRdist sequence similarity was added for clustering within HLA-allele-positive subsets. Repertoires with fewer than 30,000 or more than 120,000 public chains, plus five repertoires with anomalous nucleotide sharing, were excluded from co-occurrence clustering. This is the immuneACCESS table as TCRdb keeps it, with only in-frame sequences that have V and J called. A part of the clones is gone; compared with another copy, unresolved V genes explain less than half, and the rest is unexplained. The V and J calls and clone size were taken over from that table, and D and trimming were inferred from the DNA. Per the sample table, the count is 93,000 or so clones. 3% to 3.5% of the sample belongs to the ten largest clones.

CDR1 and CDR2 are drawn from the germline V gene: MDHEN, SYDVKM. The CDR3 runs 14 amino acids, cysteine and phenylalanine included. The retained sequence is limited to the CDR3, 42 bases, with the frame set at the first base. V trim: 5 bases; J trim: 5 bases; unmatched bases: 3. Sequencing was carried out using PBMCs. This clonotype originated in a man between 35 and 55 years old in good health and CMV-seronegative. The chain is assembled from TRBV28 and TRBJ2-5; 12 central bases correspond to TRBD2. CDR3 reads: CASSLLAGGETQYF. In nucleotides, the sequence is TGTGCCAGCAGTCTTCTAGCGGGAGGGGAGACCCAGTACTTC.